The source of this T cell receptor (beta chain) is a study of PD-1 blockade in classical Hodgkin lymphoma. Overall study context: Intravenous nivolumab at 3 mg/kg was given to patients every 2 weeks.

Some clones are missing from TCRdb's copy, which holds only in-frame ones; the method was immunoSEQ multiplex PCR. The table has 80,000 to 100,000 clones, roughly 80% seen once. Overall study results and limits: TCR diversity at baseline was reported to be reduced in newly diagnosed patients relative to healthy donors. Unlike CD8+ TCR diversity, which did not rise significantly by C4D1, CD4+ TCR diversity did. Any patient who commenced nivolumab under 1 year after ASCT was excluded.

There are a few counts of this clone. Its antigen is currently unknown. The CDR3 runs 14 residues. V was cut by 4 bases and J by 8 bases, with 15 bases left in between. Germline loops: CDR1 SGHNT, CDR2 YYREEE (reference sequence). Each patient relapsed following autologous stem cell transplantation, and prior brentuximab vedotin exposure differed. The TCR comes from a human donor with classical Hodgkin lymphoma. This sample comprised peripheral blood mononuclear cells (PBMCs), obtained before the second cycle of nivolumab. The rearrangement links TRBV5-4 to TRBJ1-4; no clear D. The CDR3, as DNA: TGTGCCAGCAGCACGGGGAGATTAGGAGAAAAACTGTTTTTT. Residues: CASSTGRLGEKLFF.